Listed below are T cell receptor beta chains from one sample, sequenced in a study of T-cell reconstitution after alpha-beta-depleted transplantation in children. Each CDR3 protein is one row after TCRdb ran MiXCR on the PCR reads. The sample yields 200,000 to 250,000 distinct CDR3 sequences, about a tenth seen once. Material: PBMCs, obtained before TCRalphabeta/CD19-depleted stem cell transplant. The receptors stem from a child under two years old with acute myeloid leukemia, due to receive a stem cell transplant. The CDR3 runs from the conserved cysteine through the conserved F or W. D genes are given only for firm matches. The size entry is marked missing in some rows and otherwise reads once, few, many or a size class.

V	D	J	length	size	CDR3	DNA
TRBV6-1	TRBD1	TRBJ2-3	15	.	CASSEQDRGQDTQYF	TGTGCCAGCAGTGAACAGGACAGGGGGCAAGATACGCAGTATTTT
TRBV27	.	TRBJ1-5	15	many	CASSPLGGKRQPQHF	TGTGCCAGCAGCCCCCTAGGAGGGAAAAGGCAGCCCCAGCATTTT
TRBV28	TRBD1	TRBJ1-4	15	many	CASSPTGTVNEKLFF	TGTGCCAGCAGTCCCACCGGGACAGTAAATGAAAAACTGTTTTTT
TRBV18	.	TRBJ1-2	15	many	CASSPPSNGAYGYTF	TGTGCCAGCTCACCACCGAGTAACGGAGCCTATGGCTACACCTTC
TRBV5-1	.	TRBJ1-4	13	many	CASSSLLREKLFF	TGCGCCAGCAGCTCGCTCCTCAGAGAAAAACTGTTTTTT
TRBV27	.	TRBJ2-4	15	many	CASSWGALAKNIQYF	TGTGCCAGCAGTTGGGGAGCTCTAGCCAAAAACATTCAGTACTTC
TRBV29-1	.	TRBJ2-3	13	many	CSVGRTATDTQYF	TGCAGCGTGGGAAGGACTGCCACAGATACGCAGTATTTT
TRBV7-2	.	TRBJ2-1	13	many	CASSLVRVGEQFF	TGTGCCAGCAGCTTAGTGAGGGTTGGTGAGCAGTTCTTC
TRBV20-1	.	TRBJ1-2	14	many	CSARFGTGNYGYTF	TGCAGTGCTAGATTCGGGACTGGGAACTATGGCTACACCTTC
TRBV6-6	TRBD1	TRBJ1-1	13	many	CATTRGGNTEAFF	TGTGCCACTACCAGGGGGGGGAACACTGAAGCTTTCTTT
TRBV11-2	TRBD1	TRBJ1-2	15	many	CASSLGTGIDYGYTF	TGTGCCAGCAGCTTGGGGACAGGGATCGACTATGGCTACACCTTC
TRBV19	TRBD1	TRBJ2-2	16	.	CASSQPGQGNTGELFF	TGTGCCAGTAGCCAACCGGGACAGGGGAACACCGGGGAGCTGTTTTTT
TRBV20-1	.	TRBJ2-1	15	many	CSATQRYSSYNEQFF	TGCAGTGCTACCCAGCGGTACAGCTCCTACAATGAGCAGTTCTTC
TRBV12-3/TRBV12-4	.	TRBJ2-3	14	many	CASSFLTATDTQYF	TGTGCCAGCAGTTTTTTGACAGCCACAGATACGCAGTATTTT
TRBV5-4	.	TRBJ1-1	13	many	CASSLTAQGEAFF	TGTGCCAGCAGCTTGACGGCCCAAGGTGAAGCTTTCTTT
TRBV5-1	TRBD2	TRBJ2-7	16	many	CASSLGLAGGSYEQYF	TGCGCCAGCAGCTTGGGACTAGCGGGAGGGTCCTACGAGCAGTACTTC
TRBV28	TRBD1	TRBJ1-2	14	.	CASSRTGTAVGYTF	TGTGCCAGCAGTCGAACCGGGACAGCGGTTGGCTACACCTTC
TRBV7-6	.	TRBJ2-1	16	few	CASSLGQLSSYNEQFF	TGTGCCAGCAGCCTCGGGCAGTTAAGCTCCTACAATGAGCAGTTCTTC
TRBV20-1	TRBD1	TRBJ1-6	17	many	CSARGTQGAISNSPLHF	TGCAGTGCTAGGGGGACCCAGGGGGCCATTAGTAATTCACCCCTCCACTTT
TRBV7-6	TRBD2	TRBJ2-1	19	.	CASSYPGLAGPSSYNEQFF	TGTGCCAGCAGCTATCCGGGACTAGCGGGCCCCAGCTCCTACAATGAGCAGTTCTTC
TRBV5-6	.	TRBJ2-7	13	many	CASSLVYSYEQYF	TGTGCCAGCAGCTTGGTTTACAGCTACGAGCAGTACTTC
TRBV20-1	TRBD2	TRBJ2-5	13	many	CSARQTSIETQYF	TGCAGTGCTAGACAGACTAGCATCGAGACCCAGTACTTC
TRBV5-1	TRBD1	TRBJ2-2	16	many	CASSPRQGANTGELFF	TGCGCCAGCAGCCCCCGACAGGGGGCGAACACCGGGGAGCTGTTTTTT
TRBV7-9	.	TRBJ2-3	14	many	CASSPTGSEDTQYF	TGTGCCAGCAGCCCCACAGGGTCAGAAGATACGCAGTATTTT
TRBV5-1	TRBD2	TRBJ2-5	14	.	CASSLGGSEETQYF	TGCGCCAGCAGCCTGGGGGGGAGTGAAGAGACCCAGTACTTC
TRBV7-2	TRBD2	TRBJ2-1	16	many	CASSPPAGGPGNEQFF	TGTGCCAGCAGCCCGCCAGCGGGAGGGCCAGGGAATGAGCAGTTCTTC
TRBV7-2	TRBD1	TRBJ1-1	14	many	CASSATGYGTEAFF	TGTGCCAGCAGCGCGACAGGGTACGGCACTGAAGCTTTCTTT
TRBV20-1	TRBD2	TRBJ2-1	19	many	CSARDVGGRRGSSYNEQFF	TGCAGTGCTAGAGATGTGGGCGGGAGGCGGGGTAGCTCCTACAATGAGCAGTTCTTC
TRBV9	.	TRBJ1-2	11	many	CASSAQGGYTF	TGTGCCAGCAGCGCCCAGGGGGGCTACACCTTC
TRBV6-1	.	TRBJ1-4	14	.	CAIRDGAPPEKLFF	TGTGCCATCAGAGACGGGGCTCCCCCAGAAAAACTGTTTTTT
TRBV2	.	TRBJ1-5	15	.	CASRGQFYSNQPQHF	TGTGCCAGCCGCGGACAGTTTTATAGCAATCAGCCCCAGCATTTT
TRBV6-5	.	TRBJ2-1	12	many	CASSSLWGEQFF	TGTGCCAGCAGTTCCCTCTGGGGTGAGCAGTTCTTC
TRBV6-5	TRBD1	TRBJ2-5	14	many	CASSYSTGEETQYF	TGTGCCAGCAGTTACTCGACAGGGGAAGAGACCCAGTACTTC
TRBV5-1	.	TRBJ2-1	14	many	CASSLGTTNNEQFF	TGCGCCAGCAGCTTGGGGACGACGAACAATGAGCAGTTCTTC
TRBV6-5	TRBD2	TRBJ2-7	16	.	CASSYGWSGSSYEQYF	TGTGCCAGCAGTTACGGCTGGAGCGGGAGCTCCTACGAGCAGTACTTC
TRBV5-4	.	TRBJ2-2	14	few	CASSSDRYTGELFF	TGTGCCAGCAGCTCGGACAGATACACCGGGGAGCTGTTTTTT
TRBV20-1	TRBD2	TRBJ2-7	13	many	CSARGGSSYEQYF	TGCAGTGCTAGAGGCGGGAGCTCCTACGAGCAGTACTTC
TRBV7-2	TRBD2	TRBJ2-1	15	many	CASSLELAGGSEQFF	TGTGCCAGCAGCTTAGAACTAGCGGGAGGTAGTGAGCAGTTCTTC
TRBV28	.	TRBJ1-4	12	many	CASHGALEKLFF	TGTGCCAGCCACGGTGCATTGGAAAAACTGTTTTTT
TRBV2	TRBD1	TRBJ1-2	14	.	CASSEVGQGYGYTF	TGTGCCAGCAGTGAAGTGGGACAGGGGTATGGCTACACCTTC
TRBV18	.	TRBJ1-1	15	many	CASSPPNMGGLNAFF	TGTGCCAGCTCACCACCGAATATGGGGGGGCTAAATGCTTTCTTT
TRBV10-3	.	TRBJ2-1	14	many	CAISESPSYNEQFF	TGTGCCATCAGTGAGTCTCCCTCCTACAATGAGCAGTTCTTC
TRBV7-2	.	TRBJ2-3	16	many	CASSLYVAEGTDTQYF	TGTGCCAGCAGCTTATATGTAGCGGAGGGCACAGATACGCAGTATTTT
TRBV11-2	.	TRBJ1-4	19	few	CASSLVKLGLKGLNEKLFF	TGTGCCAGCAGCTTAGTAAAACTCGGATTAAAAGGATTAAATGAAAAACTGTTTTTT
TRBV6-5	TRBD1	TRBJ2-1	16	once	CASSYSTMDRGNEQFF	TGTGCCAGCAGTTACTCGACGATGGACAGGGGGAATGAGCAGTTCTTC
TRBV24-1	TRBD1	TRBJ2-5	15	few	CATSDAGTDAETQYF	TGTGCCACCAGTGATGCCGGGACAGATGCCGAGACCCAGTACTTC
TRBV7-9	TRBD1	TRBJ2-4	18	.	CASSRPGTGAIAKNIQYF	TGTGCCAGCAGCCGTCCCGGGACAGGTGCCATAGCCAAAAACATTCAGTACTTC